The clone carrying this TCR delta chain came up a few times. Germline V CDR1 and CDR2: GEAIGNYY, EKD. The V and J ends lost 3 bases and 1 base, in that order; junction bases with no gene match: 9. The CDR3 has 17 residues. This entry is derived from a study of gamma-delta chains in newborns, infants, children. Study-wide background: Innate gammadelta T cells reportedly expand polyclonally right after birth, driven by microbial exposure, per the title.

TCRdb reanalysed the reads via CATT. The sample shows roughly 14,000 delta-chain clones, roughly 7% of them seen only once. V is TRDV2 and J is TRDJ2; TRDD3 aligns across 8 bases. The sample consisted of blood. The TCR was taken from a child who was a newborn, infant or young child, either healthy, febrile or measles-vaccinated (not recorded which). The DNA for the CDR3 is TGTGCCTGTGACTTACTGGGGGCTCCACTTTTGACAGCACAACTCTTCTTT. Its translation is CACDLLGAPLLTAQLFF.